The present entry profiles one TCR beta chain with its context. Its antigen remains undetermined. No per-base quality is available; no much larger clone lies one base away. This sample stems from a study of blood T cell repertoires in COVID-19 (dated by TCRdb to 2018 to 2021). About the investigation overall: Samples from collaborators originated in the United States, Italy and Spain and spanned both the acute and convalescent phases of COVID-19. Subjects who had been exposed to COVID-19, were actively infected with it, or had recovered from it provided the deeply sampled blood TCRbeta repertoires that made up the dataset. The material from the prospective study consisted of cDNA or gDNA derived from T cells, B-cell-depleted T cells, or PBMCs. Sample metadata almost always included a de-identified subject ID, COVID-19 status, age in years and sex. Where HLA class I and class II types were available, the types were taken from metadata supplied by the sample provider, not from assay-based typing. The repertoires were released in a freely available public database intended as a resource for research on the immune response to SARS-CoV-2. The samples were drawn from the first 160 participants of the ongoing ImmuneRACE study and from 950 to 1,500 subjects provided by 6 global collaborators.

The CDR3 numbers 17 residues from cysteine through phenylalanine. The retained sequence is limited to the CDR3, 51 bases, with the frame set at the first base. For CDR1 and CDR2, the germline V gene (reference sequence) lists GTSNPN and SVGIG. V is shortened by 0 bases, J by 7 bases, and the region joining them spans 22 bases. In the prospective study, participants were roughly 18 to 95 years old, resided in around 25 geographic areas of the United States, and were enrolled through a virtual design. To assign participants to cohorts, the prospective study relied on clinical history that participants themselves reported in a screening survey and a study questionnaire. Mobile phlebotomists in the prospective study collected whole blood, serum and a nasopharyngeal or oropharyngeal swab from every participant. Prospective study participants could optionally give additional blood draws and questionnaires over an approximately 2-month period. Before DNA extraction, blood samples from the prospective study were shipped at room temperature or frozen.

TCRbeta CDR3 regions were amplified from genomic DNA by means of the immunoSEQ Assay, a bias-controlled multiplex PCR. As for the authors' bioinformatics: The number of nucleated cells in each sample was estimated from the amplification of reference gene primers within the assay. To quantify the absolute abundance of each unique TCRbeta CDR3 rearrangement, sequence reads were collapsed and filtered. For each sample, productive Simpson clonality was calculated as the square root of Simpson's diversity index over productive rearrangements. Entries here come from immuneACCESS through TCRdb and include only in-frame sequences with V and J called. Some clones fail to appear in such tables; in the studies checked, an unresolved V gene covers under half of the shortfall, and the cause of the remainder is unknown. V and J calls and clone size are those listed in that table; D and trimming were worked out from the DNA. Within this sample are around 160,000 clones, with approximately 87% of them counted one time only. The ten top clones hold 1% to 1.5% of the sample.

The investigation overall reported the following: How much clinical and demographic metadata was included differed by source and by participant, and the metadata was provided uncurated.

The rearranged chain carries TRBV30 and TRBJ2-1; tentative D gene TRBD2, with 5 bases matching. The sequence came from a woman aged 30 to 39 with acute COVID-19. The sample consisted of PBMCs or T cells enriched from blood (not recorded which). The DNA reads TGTGCCTGGAGTGTACTAGGGCTAGCTCAATCTTTTAATGAGCAGTTCTTC. It translates as CAWSVLGLAQSFNEQFF.